A selection of T cell receptor beta chains follows, all from one sample in a study of T cell responses to AZD1222 COVID-19 vaccine. Produced via immunoSEQ multiplex PCR; TCRdb's table is partial and in-frame only. The repertoire consists of around 140,000 clones, with approximately 94% occurring once and the leading ten covering under 10%. The specimen comprised peripheral blood, sampled on day 0 of AZD1222 vaccination. These receptors all come from an adult in good health. Each CDR3 is given with its conserved first and last residue. D genes are given only for firm matches. Rows may omit the clone size; those that give it use once, few, many or a size class.

abundance	v_gene	d_gene	j_gene	CDR3nt	CDR3aa
-	TRBV3-1/TRBV3-2	-	TRBJ1-2	TGTGCCAGCAGCCTTGCGGAGGGGACCTATGGCTACACCTTC	CASSLAEGTYGYTF
-	TRBV5-1	-	TRBJ1-5	TGCGCCAGCAGCTTGGGAGAGAGCAATCAGCCCCAGCATTTT	CASSLGESNQPQHF
-	TRBV5-4	TRBD1	TRBJ2-7	TGTGCCAGCAGCAGGGACAGGGGGACTTTTCCTGCCTACGAGCAGTACTTC	CASSRDRGTFPAYEQYF
once	TRBV4-3	-	TRBJ1-5	TGCGCCAGCAGCCAAGATAGAGACCAGCCCCAGCATTTT	CASSQDRDQPQHF
-	TRBV4-1	-	TRBJ2-7	TGCGCCAGCAGCCAATACCCGGGACGGACGTCCTACGAGCAGTACTTC	CASSQYPGRTSYEQYF
-	TRBV9	TRBD1	TRBJ1-1	TGTGCCAGCAGTGTAGATTGGGAGGGGGCCACTGAAGCTTTCTTT	CASSVDWEGATEAFF
-	TRBV5-1	-	TRBJ1-3	TGCGCCAGCAGCCCAGCCGGACCCGGTAGGGGAAACACCATATATTTT	CASSPAGPGRGNTIYF
-	TRBV28	TRBD1	TRBJ1-3	TGTGCCAGCAGTTCCGGACAGGGGTCGGACACCATATATTTT	CASSSGQGSDTIYF
-	TRBV28	-	TRBJ2-7	TGTGCCAGCAGTTTGCATTTCGAGCAGTACTTC	CASSLHFEQYF
-	TRBV28	-	TRBJ1-5	TGTGCCAGCAGCCAACAGCTCAATCAGCCCCAGCATTTT	CASSQQLNQPQHF
-	TRBV5-4	-	TRBJ1-1	TGTGCCAGCAGCTTGGATCACAGTAAGAACACTGAAGCTTTCTTT	CASSLDHSKNTEAFF
-	TRBV6-1	TRBD1	TRBJ1-5	TGTGCCAGCAGTGGAACAGGGGTTCGTGGCAATCAGCCCCAGCATTTT	CASSGTGVRGNQPQHF
-	TRBV4-3	-	TRBJ2-2	TGCGCCAGCAGCCAAGATACGGCGGGGGAGCTGTTTTTT	CASSQDTAGELFF
once	TRBV28	-	TRBJ1-5	TGTGCCAGCAGTTTCTGGGGGGCTCGGACACGCAATCAGCCCCAGCATTTT	CASSFWGARTRNQPQHF
few	TRBV11-2	-	TRBJ1-4	TGTGCCAGCAGCTTCCGGGCAGCCCATAATGAAAAACTGTTTTTT	CASSFRAAHNEKLFF
-	TRBV2	-	TRBJ2-7	TGTGCCAGCAGTGACAGGTACGAGCAGTACTTC	CASSDRYEQYF
-	TRBV27	-	TRBJ1-2	TGTGCCAGCAGGCCGACTCCGGGGGGCTACACCTTC	CASRPTPGGYTF
-	TRBV30	TRBD1	TRBJ2-3	TGTGCCTGGAGGGTGACAGGGACCACAGATACGCAGTATTTT	CAWRVTGTTDTQYF
-	TRBV27	-	TRBJ1-1	TGTGCCAGCAGTTTGTTACCCACAGTGAACACTGAAGCTTTCTTT	CASSLLPTVNTEAFF
-	TRBV27	TRBD1	TRBJ1-1	TGTGCCAGCAAACAGGGGGCATATACTGAAGCTTTCTTT	CASKQGAYTEAFF
-	TRBV10-3	-	TRBJ2-1	TGTGCCACCGGACTCAAAGCTCTCCTGTCCTACAATGAGCAGTTCTTC	CATGLKALLSYNEQFF
-	TRBV28	-	TRBJ2-1	TGTGCCAGCAGTTTTTCAGGGAACAATGAGCAGTTCTTC	CASSFSGNNEQFF
-	TRBV9	-	TRBJ1-4	TGTGCCAGCAGCGTAGGCCGGGACACAGCTAATGAAAAACTGTTTTTT	CASSVGRDTANEKLFF
-	TRBV19	-	TRBJ1-2	TGTGCCAGTGGACAGTACCCCCTTGGGGGCTACACCTTC	CASGQYPLGGYTF
-	TRBV6-1	-	TRBJ2-1	TGTGCCAGCAGTGAAAGAGGGGGAATCCACAATGAGCAGTTCTTC	CASSERGGIHNEQFF
-	TRBV7-9	-	TRBJ1-2	TGTGCCAGCAGCTCTGCCGGGGGGATTTATGGCTACACCTTC	CASSSAGGIYGYTF
-	TRBV6-2/TRBV6-3	TRBD2	TRBJ2-7	TGTGCCAGCAGTTACGATAGCGGGTTCTCCTACGAGCAGTACTTC	CASSYDSGFSYEQYF
-	TRBV5-1	-	TRBJ1-5	TGCGCCAGCGGCACTCAGACACGGGGCCACCCTTATAGCAATCAGCCCCAGCATTTT	CASGTQTRGHPYSNQPQHF
-	TRBV18	-	TRBJ1-5	TGTGCCAGCTCCCGGGATAGCAATCAGCCCCAGCATTTT	CASSRDSNQPQHF
-	TRBV19	-	TRBJ1-1	TGTGCCAGTAGTATGGGCCGGAACACTGAAGCTTTCTTT	CASSMGRNTEAFF
-	TRBV19	TRBD1	TRBJ2-5	TGTGCCAGTAGTGCCTGGACAGGGCAAGAGACCCAGTACTTC	CASSAWTGQETQYF
-	TRBV4-1	-	TRBJ1-2	TGCGCCAGCAGCCAAATTACAGGGAGAAACTATGGCTACACCTTC	CASSQITGRNYGYTF
once	TRBV5-1	-	TRBJ1-6	TGCGCCAGCAGCTTCACCGGGCCCTCCTATAATTCACCCCTCCACTTT	CASSFTGPSYNSPLHF
-	TRBV7-8	-	TRBJ1-5	TGTGCCAGCAGCTTAGGTCCCGGGGCCCGCAATCAGCCCCAGCATTTT	CASSLGPGARNQPQHF
-	TRBV3-1/TRBV3-2	TRBD2	TRBJ2-7	TGTGCCAGCAGCCCGACTAGCGGGGGTTCCTACGAGCAGTACTTC	CASSPTSGGSYEQYF
-	TRBV7-9	TRBD1	TRBJ1-2	TGTGCCAGCAGCCGCCCGGGACAGGGGAAGGTGCCGCGCGGCTACACCTTC	CASSRPGQGKVPRGYTF
-	TRBV9	TRBD2	TRBJ2-3	TGTGCCAGCAGCGTAGCTCAGCGGGGGGGCAAAGATACGCAGTATTTT	CASSVAQRGGKDTQYF
-	TRBV3-1/TRBV3-2	-	TRBJ1-1	TGTGCCAGCAGCCAAGATTGGGGGACTGAAGCTTTCTTT	CASSQDWGTEAFF
-	TRBV5-1	-	TRBJ2-7	TGCGCCAGCAGCTTGGCCGGGGTCAACGAGCAGTACTTC	CASSLAGVNEQYF
-	TRBV27	-	TRBJ2-7	TGTGCCAGCAGTCTGAACAGGGCGAGAGGCTCCTACGAGCAGTACTTC	CASSLNRARGSYEQYF
-	TRBV18	-	TRBJ1-1	TGTGCCAGCTCCACCGAGGGGTCCAGCCGGGAAGCTTTCTTT	CASSTEGSSREAFF
-	TRBV19	TRBD2	TRBJ2-3	TGTGCCAGTAGTACAAGACTAGCTGCGGATACGCAGTATTTT	CASSTRLAADTQYF
-	TRBV7-2	-	TRBJ2-5	TGTGCCAGCAGCTCCCCGGGGGTTGAGACCCAGTACTTC	CASSSPGVETQYF
-	TRBV9	-	TRBJ1-2	TGTGCCAGCAGCGTAGACGGGACGGCCGGTCGAGGCTACACCTTC	CASSVDGTAGRGYTF
-	TRBV6-4	-	TRBJ1-6	TGTGCCAGCAGTGACTCAGGGGGGCAGACAAGCTCCTATAATTCACCCCTCCACTTT	CASSDSGGQTSSYNSPLHF
-	TRBV15	-	TRBJ2-7	TGTGCCACCAGCAGAAATCTCGGGGCCTACGAGCAGTACTTC	CATSRNLGAYEQYF
-	TRBV24-1	-	TRBJ2-3	TGTGCCACCAGTGACCTTGGGACTTTCACAGATACGCAGTATTTT	CATSDLGTFTDTQYF
-	TRBV19	-	TRBJ2-1	TGTGCCAGTAGTTACGTCTCCTACAATGAGCAGTTCTTC	CASSYVSYNEQFF
once	TRBV18	TRBD1	TRBJ1-3	TGTGCCAGCTCACCCCAAGGACAGGGCGTCTCTGGAAACACCATATATTTT	CASSPQGQGVSGNTIYF
-	TRBV5-1	-	TRBJ1-1	TGCGCCAGCAGCTTGGCTCAGGCCATAAACACTGAAGCTTTCTTT	CASSLAQAINTEAFF
-	TRBV29-1	-	TRBJ2-3	TGCAGCGGTGCCACAGGGTCGATTCGCACAGATACGCAGTATTTT	CSGATGSIRTDTQYF
-	TRBV6-1	TRBD1	TRBJ1-2	TGTGCCAGCAGTGAAAACAGGGGAGTAGCTGGCTACACCTTC	CASSENRGVAGYTF
-	TRBV29-1	-	TRBJ1-5	TGCAGCGTCGGTTATAGCAATCAGCCCCAGCATTTT	CSVGYSNQPQHF
-	TRBV28	-	TRBJ1-5	TGTGCCAGCAGTTTCTTGGGGCCCAATCAGCCCCAGCATTTT	CASSFLGPNQPQHF
-	TRBV12-5	-	TRBJ1-5	TGTGCTAGTGGTTTGGTACAGGACCTAAGTGTTAGCAATCAGCCCCAGCATTTT	CASGLVQDLSVSNQPQHF
-	TRBV28	TRBD1	TRBJ2-7	TGTGCCAGCAGTTTATACAGCGGGACAGGGGGCCACGAGCAGTACTTC	CASSLYSGTGGHEQYF
once	TRBV2	TRBD1	TRBJ2-3	TGTGCCAGCAGGAGGGGGACAGGGGGCGTAACAGATACGCAGTATTTT	CASRRGTGGVTDTQYF
-	TRBV28	TRBD1	TRBJ1-2	TGTGCCAGCAATCAGTCCGGGACAGGGATTCGCGGCTATGGCTACACCTTC	CASNQSGTGIRGYGYTF
-	TRBV4-1	TRBD1	TRBJ1-1	TGCGCCAGCAGCCAAGATCCAGGGACAGGAACTGAAGCTTTCTTT	CASSQDPGTGTEAFF